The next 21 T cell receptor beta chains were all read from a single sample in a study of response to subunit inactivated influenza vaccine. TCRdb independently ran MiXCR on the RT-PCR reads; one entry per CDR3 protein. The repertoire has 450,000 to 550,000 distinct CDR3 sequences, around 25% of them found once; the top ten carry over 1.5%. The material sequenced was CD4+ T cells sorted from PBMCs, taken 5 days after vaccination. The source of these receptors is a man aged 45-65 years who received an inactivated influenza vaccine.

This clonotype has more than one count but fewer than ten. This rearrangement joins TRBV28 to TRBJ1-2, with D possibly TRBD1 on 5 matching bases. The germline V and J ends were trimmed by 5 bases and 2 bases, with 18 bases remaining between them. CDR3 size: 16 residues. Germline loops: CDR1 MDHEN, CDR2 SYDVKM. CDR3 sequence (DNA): TGTGCCAGCAGTCTTACGACAGTGACAATGAACTATGGCTACACCTTC. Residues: CASSLTTVTMNYGYTF.

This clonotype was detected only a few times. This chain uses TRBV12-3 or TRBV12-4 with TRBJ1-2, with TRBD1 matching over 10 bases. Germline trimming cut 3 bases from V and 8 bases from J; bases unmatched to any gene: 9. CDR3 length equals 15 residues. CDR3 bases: TGTGCCAGCAGTTTCAGGGCCGGGACAGGGGAAGGCTACACCTTC. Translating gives CASSFRAGTGEGYTF.

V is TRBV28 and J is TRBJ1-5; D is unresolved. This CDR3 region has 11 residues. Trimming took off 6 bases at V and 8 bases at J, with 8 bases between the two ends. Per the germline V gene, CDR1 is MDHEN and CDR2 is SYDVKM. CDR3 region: CASRSFEPQHF. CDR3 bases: TGTGCCAGCAGGTCATTTGAGCCCCAGCATTTT.

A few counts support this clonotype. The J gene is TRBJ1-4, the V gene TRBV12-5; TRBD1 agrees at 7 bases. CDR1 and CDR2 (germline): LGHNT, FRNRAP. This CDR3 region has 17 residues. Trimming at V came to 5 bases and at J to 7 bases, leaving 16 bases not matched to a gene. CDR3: CASGPQVGGEEPEKLFF. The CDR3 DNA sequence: TGTGCTAGTGGTCCGCAGGTAGGGGGCGAGGAACCTGAAAAACTGTTTTTT.

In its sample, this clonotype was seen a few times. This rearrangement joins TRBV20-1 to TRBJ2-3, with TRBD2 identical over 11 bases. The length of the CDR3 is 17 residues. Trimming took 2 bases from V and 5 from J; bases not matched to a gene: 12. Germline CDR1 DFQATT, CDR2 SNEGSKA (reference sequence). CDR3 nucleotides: TGCAGTGCTAGACGCATAGCGGGGGGGCCGAGAAGAGATACGCAGTATTTT. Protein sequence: CSARRIAGGPRRDTQYF.

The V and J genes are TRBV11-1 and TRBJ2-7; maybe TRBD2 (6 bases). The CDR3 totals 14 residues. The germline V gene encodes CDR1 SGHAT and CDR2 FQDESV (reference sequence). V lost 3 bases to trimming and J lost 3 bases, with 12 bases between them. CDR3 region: CASSLGLSNYEQYF. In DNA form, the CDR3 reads TGTGCCAGCAGCTTGGGACTGTCAAACTACGAGCAGTACTTC.

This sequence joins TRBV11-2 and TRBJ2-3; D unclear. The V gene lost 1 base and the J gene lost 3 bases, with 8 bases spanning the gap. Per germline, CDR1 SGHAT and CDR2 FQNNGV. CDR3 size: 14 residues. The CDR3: CASSLGAWTDTQYF. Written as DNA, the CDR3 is TGTGCCAGCAGCTTAGGGGCGTGGACAGATACGCAGTATTTT.

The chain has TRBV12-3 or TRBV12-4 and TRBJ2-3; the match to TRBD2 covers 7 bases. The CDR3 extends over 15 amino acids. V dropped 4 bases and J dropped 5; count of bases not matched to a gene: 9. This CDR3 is CASSYRLAGGDTQYF. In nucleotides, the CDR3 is TGTGCCAGCAGTTACCGACTAGCTGGGGGAGATACGCAGTATTTT.

In DNA form, the CDR3 reads TGTGCCAGCATCCGGGGGGGGGGTTTTACCGGGGAGCTGTTTTTT. Translated, it gives CASIRGGGFTGELFF. V is TRBV12-3 or TRBV12-4 and J is TRBJ2-2; 8 bases agree with TRBD2. The junction had 9 bases not matched to a gene; V was cut back by 7 bases and J by 5 bases. This CDR3 is 15 amino acids long.

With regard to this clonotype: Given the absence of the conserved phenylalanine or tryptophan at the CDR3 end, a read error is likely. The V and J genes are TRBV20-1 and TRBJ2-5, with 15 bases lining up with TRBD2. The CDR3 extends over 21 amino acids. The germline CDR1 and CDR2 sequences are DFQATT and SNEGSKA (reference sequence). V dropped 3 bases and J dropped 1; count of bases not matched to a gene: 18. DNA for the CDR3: TGCAGTGCTAGGATACTCCGAGGACTAGCGGGAGGGCCAGCAGTCCAAGAGACCCAGTACTAC. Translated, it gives CSARILRGLAGGPAVQETQYY.

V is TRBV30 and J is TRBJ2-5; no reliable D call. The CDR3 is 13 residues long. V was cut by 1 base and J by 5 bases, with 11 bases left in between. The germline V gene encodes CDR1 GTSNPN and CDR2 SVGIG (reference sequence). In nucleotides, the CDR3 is TGTGCCTGGAGTGCCGACGGGCGGGAGACCCAGTACTTC. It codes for CAWSADGRETQYF.

CDR3 sequence reads: CASSQVAREQYF. In DNA, the CDR3 is TGCGCCAGCAGCCAAGTTGCTCGAGAGCAGTACTTC. The rearrangement links TRBV4-1 to TRBJ2-7; D uncertain. Trimming pared 1 base from V and 7 bases from J, leaving 8 bases between. The CDR3 length is 12 residues. From germline, CDR1 is MGHRA and CDR2 YSYEKL.

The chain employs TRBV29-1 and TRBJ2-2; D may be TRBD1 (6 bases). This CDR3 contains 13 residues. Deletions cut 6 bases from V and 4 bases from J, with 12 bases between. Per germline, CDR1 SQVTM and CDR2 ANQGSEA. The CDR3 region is CSVSGVGTGELFF. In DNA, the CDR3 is TGCAGCGTCTCAGGGGTGGGCACCGGGGAGCTGTTTTTT.

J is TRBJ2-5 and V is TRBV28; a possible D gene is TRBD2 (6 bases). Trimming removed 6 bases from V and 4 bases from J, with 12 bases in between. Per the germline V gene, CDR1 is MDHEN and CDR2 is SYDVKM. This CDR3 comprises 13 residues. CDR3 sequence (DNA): TGTGCCAGCAGGGAGGGTGGCGGAGAGACCCAGTACTTC. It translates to CASREGGGETQYF. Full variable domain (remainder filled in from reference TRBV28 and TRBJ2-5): DVKVTQSSRYLVKRTGEKVFLECVQDMDHENMFWYRQDPGLGLRLIYFSYDVKMKEKGDIPEGYSVSREKKERFSLILESASTNQTSMYLCASREGGGETQYFGPGTRLLVL.

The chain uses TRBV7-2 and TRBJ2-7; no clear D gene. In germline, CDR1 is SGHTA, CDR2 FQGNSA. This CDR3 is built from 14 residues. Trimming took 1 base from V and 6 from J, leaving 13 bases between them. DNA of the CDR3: TGTGCCAGCAGCTTAGAGGACCGAGCTACCGAGCAGTACTTC. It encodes CASSLEDRATEQYF.

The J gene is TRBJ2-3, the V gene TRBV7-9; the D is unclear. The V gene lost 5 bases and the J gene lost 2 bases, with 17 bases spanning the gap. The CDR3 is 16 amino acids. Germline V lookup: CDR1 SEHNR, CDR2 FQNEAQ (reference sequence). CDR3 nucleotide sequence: TGTGCCAGCAGCCCTAAGGTTCCCTCAACCACAGATACGCAGTATTTT. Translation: CASSPKVPSTTDTQYF.

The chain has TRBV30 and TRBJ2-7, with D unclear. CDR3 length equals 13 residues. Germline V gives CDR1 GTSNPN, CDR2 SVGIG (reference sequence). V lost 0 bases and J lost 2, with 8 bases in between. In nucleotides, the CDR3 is TGTGCCTGGAGTGTAAAAGGACCCTACGAGCAGTACTTC. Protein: CAWSVKGPYEQYF.

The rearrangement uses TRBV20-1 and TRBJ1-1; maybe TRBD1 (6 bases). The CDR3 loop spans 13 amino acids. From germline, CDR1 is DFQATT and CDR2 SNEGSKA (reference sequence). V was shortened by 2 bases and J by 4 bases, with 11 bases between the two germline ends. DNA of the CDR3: TGCAGTGCTAGATTGGACAGCCCCACTGAAGCTTTCTTT. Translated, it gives CSARLDSPTEAFF.

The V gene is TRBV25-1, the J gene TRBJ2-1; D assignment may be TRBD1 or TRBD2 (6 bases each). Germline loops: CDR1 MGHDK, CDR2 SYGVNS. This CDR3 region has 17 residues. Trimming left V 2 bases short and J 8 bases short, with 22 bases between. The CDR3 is CASSEPLRGAGTYEQFF. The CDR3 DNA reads TGTGCCAGCAGTGAACCGTTAAGGGGGGCCGGGACTTATGAGCAGTTCTTC.

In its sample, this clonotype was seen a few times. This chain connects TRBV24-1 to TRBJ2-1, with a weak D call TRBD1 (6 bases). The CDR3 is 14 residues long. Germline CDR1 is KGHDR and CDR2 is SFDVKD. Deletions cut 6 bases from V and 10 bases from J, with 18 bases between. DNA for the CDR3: TGTGCCACCAGTACTACTCAACAGGGTTCGGAGCAGTTCTTC. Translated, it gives CATSTTQQGSEQFF.

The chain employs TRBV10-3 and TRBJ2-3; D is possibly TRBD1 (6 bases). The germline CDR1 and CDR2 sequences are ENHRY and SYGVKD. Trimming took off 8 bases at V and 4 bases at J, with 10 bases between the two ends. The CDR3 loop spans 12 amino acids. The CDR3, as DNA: TGTGCCATCGGGACACTGTCAGATACGCAGTATTTT. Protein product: CAIGTLSDTQYF.